These T cell receptor beta chains were read from a single sample in a study of T cell responses to AZD1222 COVID-19 vaccine. The data were produced by immunoSEQ multiplex PCR, yet TCRdb's version contains in-frame clones alone and is incomplete. In the table there are about 130,000 clones, 87% of which are singletons. The source was peripheral blood, collected on day 0 of AZD1222 vaccination. Receptors were obtained from an adult in good health. Both conserved end residues are part of each CDR3. Each record gives: V gene, CDR3 length, J gene, CDR3 protein.

v_gene: TRBV15
len: 15
j_gene: TRBJ1-2
CDR3aa: CATSRDGDRNYGYTF

v_gene: TRBV7-9
len: 12
j_gene: TRBJ2-7
CDR3aa: CASSLRWGEQYF

v_gene: TRBV15
len: 16
j_gene: TRBJ2-7
CDR3aa: CATSRDQGESLREQYF

v_gene: TRBV29-1
len: 16
j_gene: TRBJ2-3
CDR3aa: CSADGTSGGRTDTQYF

v_gene: TRBV28
len: 12
j_gene: TRBJ1-6
CDR3aa: CASSYRGSPLHF

v_gene: TRBV19
len: 15
j_gene: TRBJ1-1
CDR3aa: CASSIFGRWNTEAFF

v_gene: TRBV5-1
len: 14
j_gene: TRBJ2-7
CDR3aa: CASSLGEGWDEQYF

v_gene: TRBV21-1
len: 19
j_gene: TRBJ2-3
CDR3aa: CASSKTGNGAGAITDTQYF

v_gene: TRBV27
len: 14
j_gene: TRBJ1-4
CDR3aa: CASRGTATNEKLFF

v_gene: TRBV15
len: 14
j_gene: TRBJ1-2
CDR3aa: CATSRRDRPYGYTF

v_gene: TRBV11-2
len: 15
j_gene: TRBJ1-2
CDR3aa: CASSSWTRANYGYTF

v_gene: TRBV24-1
len: 14
j_gene: TRBJ2-5
CDR3aa: CATGTSGVQETQYF

v_gene: TRBV4-1
len: 13
j_gene: TRBJ2-7
CDR3aa: CASSQSIRDEQYF

v_gene: TRBV3-1/TRBV3-2
len: 13
j_gene: TRBJ1-6
CDR3aa: CASSPREGSPAHF

v_gene: TRBV5-5
len: 16
j_gene: TRBJ2-6
CDR3aa: CASSLAMGSGANVLTF

v_gene: TRBV6-1
len: 16
j_gene: TRBJ2-3
CDR3aa: CASSARPGLAEDTQYF